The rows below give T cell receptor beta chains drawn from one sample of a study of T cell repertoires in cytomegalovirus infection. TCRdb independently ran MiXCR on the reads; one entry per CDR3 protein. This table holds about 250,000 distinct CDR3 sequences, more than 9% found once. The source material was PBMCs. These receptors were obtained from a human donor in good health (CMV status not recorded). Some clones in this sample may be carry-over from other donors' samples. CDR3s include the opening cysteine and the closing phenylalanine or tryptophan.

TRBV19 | CASSTSWGYTF
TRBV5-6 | CASSLEGSGRRYEQYF
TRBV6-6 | CASSQTPGETQYF
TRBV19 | CASRDGLAKNIQYF
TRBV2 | CASSEAVLGGAFF
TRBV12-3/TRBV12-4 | CASSRVRGDQPQHF
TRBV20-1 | CSARRQGVDEQYF
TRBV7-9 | CASSLEMVSQPQHF
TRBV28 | CASRGANGNQPQHF
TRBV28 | CASSPVGMGGADEQYF
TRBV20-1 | CSARVGRETQYF
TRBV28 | CASSLFGTGDYGYTF
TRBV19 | CASSIIQDRQTQHF
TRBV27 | CASSPGQGGRAFF
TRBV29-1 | CSVARDSYEQYF
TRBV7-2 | CASSLVPTQTYEQYF
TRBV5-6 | CASSSDRGEGQYF
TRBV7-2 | CASSLQAGGDNTIYF
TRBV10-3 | CAISEGDRESYEQYF
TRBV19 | CASSLGLGYQETQYF
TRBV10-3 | CAISDVGGQGGEQYF
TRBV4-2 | CASSQGTTSGGADEQFF
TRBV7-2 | CASSSRTGAYEQYF
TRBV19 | CASSTGQGGNEKLFF
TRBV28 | CASHQGIPYNEQFF
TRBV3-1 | CASSQDAGQETQYF
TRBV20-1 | CSARTGVGLETQYF
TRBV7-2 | CASSLVGQIRTEAFF
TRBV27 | CASSTDRGSGANVLTF
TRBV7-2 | CASSISSGSYNEQFF
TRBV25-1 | CASIGRTNTEAFF
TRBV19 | CASSMAGETQYF
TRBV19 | CASISGGWLGAEAFF
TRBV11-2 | CASSLGVIGNQPQHF
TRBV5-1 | CASSAGLAVDTQYF
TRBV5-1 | CASSLAGTGLYEQYF
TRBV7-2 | CASSLGGSGEQFF
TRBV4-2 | CASSEGGTSGTDTQYF
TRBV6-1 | CASIPPGDGQPQHF
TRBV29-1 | CSVEDQGRGQKTQYF
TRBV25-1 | CASSDTGRGQETQYF
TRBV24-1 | CATSDRGSGFTDTQYF
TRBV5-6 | CASRRDIYGYTF
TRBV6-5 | CASSYGTGTHEQYF
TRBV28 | CASTPGGYYEQYF
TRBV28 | CATGVSRIEQYF
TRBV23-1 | CASSQDGTQPQHF